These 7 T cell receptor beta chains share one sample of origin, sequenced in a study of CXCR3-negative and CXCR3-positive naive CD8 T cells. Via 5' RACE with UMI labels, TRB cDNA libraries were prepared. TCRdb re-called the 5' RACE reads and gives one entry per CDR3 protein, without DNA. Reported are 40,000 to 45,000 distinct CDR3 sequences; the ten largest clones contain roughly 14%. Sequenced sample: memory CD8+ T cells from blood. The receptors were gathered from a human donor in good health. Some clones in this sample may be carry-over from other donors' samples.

The CDR3 spells CATSQGLYGYTF. V and J are TRBV4-2 and TRBJ1-2; the D call from TCRdb, TRBD1, cannot be confirmed without DNA. The CDR3 runs to 12 residues. Per the germline V gene, CDR1 is LGHNA and CDR2 is YNFKEQ.

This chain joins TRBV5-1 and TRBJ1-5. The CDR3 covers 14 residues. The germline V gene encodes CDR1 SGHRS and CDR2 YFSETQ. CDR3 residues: CASRPDLSNQPQHF.

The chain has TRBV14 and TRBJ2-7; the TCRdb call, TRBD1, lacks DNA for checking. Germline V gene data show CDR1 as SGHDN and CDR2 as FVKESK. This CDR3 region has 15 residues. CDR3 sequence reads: CASSQDRQGVREQYF.

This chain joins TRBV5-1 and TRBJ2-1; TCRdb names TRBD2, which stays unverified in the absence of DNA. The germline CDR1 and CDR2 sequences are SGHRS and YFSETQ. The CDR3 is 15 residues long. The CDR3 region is CASSLIGGARNEQFF.

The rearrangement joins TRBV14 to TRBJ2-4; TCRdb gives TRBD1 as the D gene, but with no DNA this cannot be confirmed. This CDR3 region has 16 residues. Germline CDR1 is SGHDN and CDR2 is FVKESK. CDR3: CASSQSSGRRKNIQYF.

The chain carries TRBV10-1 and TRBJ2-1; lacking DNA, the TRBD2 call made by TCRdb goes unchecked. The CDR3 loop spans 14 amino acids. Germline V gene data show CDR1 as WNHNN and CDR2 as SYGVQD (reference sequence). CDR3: CASSEIEGYNEQFF.

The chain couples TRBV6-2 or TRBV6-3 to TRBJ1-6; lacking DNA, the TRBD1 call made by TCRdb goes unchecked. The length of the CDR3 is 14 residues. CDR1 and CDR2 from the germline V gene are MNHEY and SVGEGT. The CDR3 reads CASSSATGMSPLHF.